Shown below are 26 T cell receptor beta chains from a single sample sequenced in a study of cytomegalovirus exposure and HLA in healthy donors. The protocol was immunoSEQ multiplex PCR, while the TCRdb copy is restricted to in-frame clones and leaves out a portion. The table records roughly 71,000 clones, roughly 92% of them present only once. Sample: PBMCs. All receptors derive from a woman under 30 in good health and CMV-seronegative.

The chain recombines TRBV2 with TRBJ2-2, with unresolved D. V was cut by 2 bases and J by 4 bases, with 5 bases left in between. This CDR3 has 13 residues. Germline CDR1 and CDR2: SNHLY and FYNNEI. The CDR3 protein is CASSEFVTGELFF. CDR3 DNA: TGTGCCAGCAGTGAATTCGTCACCGGGGAGCTGTTTTTT.

The CDR3 protein is CASSFPSRDRGTEAFF. The CDR3 DNA reads TGTGCCAGCAGCTTTCCCTCCCGGGACAGGGGGACTGAAGCTTTCTTT. The V gene is TRBV5-4, the J gene TRBJ1-1; 11 bases align to TRBD1. CDR3 length equals 16 residues. Germline V lookup: CDR1 SGHNT, CDR2 YYREEE (reference sequence). J lost 5 bases, V lost 2 bases, and 8 bases had no gene match.

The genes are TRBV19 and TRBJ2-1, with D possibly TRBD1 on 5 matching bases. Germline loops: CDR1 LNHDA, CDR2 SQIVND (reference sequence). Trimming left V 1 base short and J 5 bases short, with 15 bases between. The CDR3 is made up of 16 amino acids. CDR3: CASSIVRWGLNNEQFF. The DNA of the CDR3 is TGTGCCAGTAGTATAGTTCGGTGGGGCCTAAACAATGAGCAGTTCTTC. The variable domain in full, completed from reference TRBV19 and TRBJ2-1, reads DGGITQSPKYLFRKEGQNVTLSCEQNLNHDAMYWYRQDPGQGLRLIYYSQIVNDFQKGDIAEGYSVSREKKESFPLTVTSAQKNPTAFYLCASSIVRWGLNNEQFFGPGTRLTVL.

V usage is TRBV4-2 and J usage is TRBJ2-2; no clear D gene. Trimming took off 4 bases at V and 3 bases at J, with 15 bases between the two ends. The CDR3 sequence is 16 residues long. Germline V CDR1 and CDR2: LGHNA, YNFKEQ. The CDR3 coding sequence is TGTGCCAGCAGCCTCTATCGTGGAGAGGACACCGGGGAGCTGTTTTTT. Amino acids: CASSLYRGEDTGELFF.

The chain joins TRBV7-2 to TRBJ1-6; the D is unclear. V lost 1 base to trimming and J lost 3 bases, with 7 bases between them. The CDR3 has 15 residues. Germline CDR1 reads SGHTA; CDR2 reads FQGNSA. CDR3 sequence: CASSLVLNYNSPLHF. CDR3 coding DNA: TGTGCCAGCAGCTTAGTACTGAACTATAATTCACCCCTCCACTTT. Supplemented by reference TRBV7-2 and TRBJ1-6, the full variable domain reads GAGVSQSPSNKVTEKGKDVELRCDPISGHTALYWYRQSLGQGLEFLIYFQGNSAPDKSGLPSDRFSAERTGGSVSTLTIQRTQQEDSAVYLCASSLVLNYNSPLHFGNGTRLTVT.

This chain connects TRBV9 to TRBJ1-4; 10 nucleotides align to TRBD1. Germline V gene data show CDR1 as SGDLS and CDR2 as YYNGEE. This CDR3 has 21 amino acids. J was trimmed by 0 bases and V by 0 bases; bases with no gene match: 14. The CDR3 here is CASSVGIIPGQGTATNEKLFF. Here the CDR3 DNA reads TGTGCCAGCAGCGTAGGAATTATACCGGGACAGGGGACCGCAACTAATGAAAAACTGTTTTTT.

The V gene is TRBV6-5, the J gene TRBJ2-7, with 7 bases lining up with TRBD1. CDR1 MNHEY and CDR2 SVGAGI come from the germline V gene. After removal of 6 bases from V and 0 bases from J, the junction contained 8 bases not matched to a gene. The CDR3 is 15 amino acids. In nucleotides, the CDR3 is TGTGCCAGCAGAAGTCCGGGACAGAGCTCCTACGAGCAGTACTTC. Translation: CASRSPGQSSYEQYF.

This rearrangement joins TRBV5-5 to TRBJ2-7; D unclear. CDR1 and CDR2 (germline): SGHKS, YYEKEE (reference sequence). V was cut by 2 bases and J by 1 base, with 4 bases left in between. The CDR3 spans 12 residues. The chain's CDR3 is CASSLQSYEQYF. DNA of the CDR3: TGTGCCAGCAGCTTACAGTCCTACGAGCAGTACTTC.

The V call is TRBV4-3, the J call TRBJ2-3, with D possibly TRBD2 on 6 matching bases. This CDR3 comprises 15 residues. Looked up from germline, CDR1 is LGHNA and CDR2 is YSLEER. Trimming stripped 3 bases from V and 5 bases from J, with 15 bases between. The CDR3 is CASSQGGPAVDTQYF. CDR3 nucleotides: TGCGCCAGCAGCCAGGGGGGACCCGCCGTAGATACGCAGTATTTT.

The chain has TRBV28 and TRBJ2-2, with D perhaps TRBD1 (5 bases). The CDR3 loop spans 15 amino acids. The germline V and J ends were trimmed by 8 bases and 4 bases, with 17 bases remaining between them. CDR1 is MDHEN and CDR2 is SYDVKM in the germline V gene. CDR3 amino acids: CASCSGAVSTGELFF. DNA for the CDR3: TGTGCCAGCTGTTCTGGGGCAGTTAGCACCGGGGAGCTGTTTTTT.

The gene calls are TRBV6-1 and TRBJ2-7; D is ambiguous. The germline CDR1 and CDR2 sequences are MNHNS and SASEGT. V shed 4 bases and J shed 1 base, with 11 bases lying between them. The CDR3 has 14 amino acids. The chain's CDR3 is CASSAATQSYEQYF. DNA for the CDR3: TGTGCCAGCAGTGCCGCCACACAATCCTACGAGCAGTACTTC.

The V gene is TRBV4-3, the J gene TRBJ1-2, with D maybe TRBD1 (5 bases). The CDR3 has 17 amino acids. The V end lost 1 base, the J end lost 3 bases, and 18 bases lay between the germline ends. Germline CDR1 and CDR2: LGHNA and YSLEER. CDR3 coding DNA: TGCGCCAGCAGCCAAGTGATGGTCCAGGGTCAGGACTATGGCTACACCTTC. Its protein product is CASSQVMVQGQDYGYTF.

The CDR3 DNA is TGTGCCAGCAGCCGAATGACTTCAAACACTGAAGCTTTCTTT. This translates into CASSRMTSNTEAFF. This chain connects TRBV7-8 to TRBJ1-1, with D uncertain. Germline assignment: CDR1 SGHVS and CDR2 FQNEAQ. This CDR3 has 14 residues. V shed 5 bases and J shed 2 bases, with 12 bases lying between them.

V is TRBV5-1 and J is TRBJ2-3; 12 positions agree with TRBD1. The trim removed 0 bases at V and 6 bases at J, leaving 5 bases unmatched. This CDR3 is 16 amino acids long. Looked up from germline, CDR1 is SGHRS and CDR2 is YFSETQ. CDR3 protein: CASSLVGTGGRDTQYF. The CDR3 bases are TGCGCCAGCAGCTTGGTCGGGACAGGGGGCCGGGATACGCAGTATTTT.

The CDR3 protein is CASSFIGTGNNEQFF. The CDR3 nucleotides read TGTGCCAGCAGCTTTATAGGGACAGGGAACAATGAGCAGTTCTTC. The rearrangement links TRBV7-9 to TRBJ2-1; TRBD1 aligns across 9 bases. The trim removed 3 bases at V and 5 bases at J, leaving 5 bases unmatched. Germline V CDR1 and CDR2: SEHNR, FQNEAQ (reference sequence). This CDR3 contains 15 residues.

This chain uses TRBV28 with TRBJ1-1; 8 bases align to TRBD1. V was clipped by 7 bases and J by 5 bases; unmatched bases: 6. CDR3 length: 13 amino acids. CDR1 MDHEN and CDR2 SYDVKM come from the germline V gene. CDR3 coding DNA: TGTGCCAGCACTACAGGGGGGAGGACTGAAGCTTTCTTT. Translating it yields CASTTGGRTEAFF.

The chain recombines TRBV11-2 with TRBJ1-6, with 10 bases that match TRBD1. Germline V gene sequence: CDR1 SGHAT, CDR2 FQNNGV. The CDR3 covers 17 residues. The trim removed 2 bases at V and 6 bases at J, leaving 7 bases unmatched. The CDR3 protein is CASSLLGQGLGNSPLHF. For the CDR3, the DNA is TGTGCCAGCAGCTTACTGGGACAGGGGTTAGGTAATTCACCCCTCCACTTT. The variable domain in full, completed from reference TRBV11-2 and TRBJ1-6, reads EAGVAQSPRYKIIEKRQSVAFWCNPISGHATLYWYQQILGQGPKLLIQFQNNGVVDDSQLPKDRFSAERLKGVDSTLKIQPAKLEDSAVYLCASSLLGQGLGNSPLHFGNGTRLTVT.

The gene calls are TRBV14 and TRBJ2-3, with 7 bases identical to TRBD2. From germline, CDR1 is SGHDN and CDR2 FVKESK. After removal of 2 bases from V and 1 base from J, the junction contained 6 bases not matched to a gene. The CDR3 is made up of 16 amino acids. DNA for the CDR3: TGTGCCAGCAGCCAACGATTCAGCGGGGGCACAGATACGCAGTATTTT. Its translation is CASSQRFSGGTDTQYF.

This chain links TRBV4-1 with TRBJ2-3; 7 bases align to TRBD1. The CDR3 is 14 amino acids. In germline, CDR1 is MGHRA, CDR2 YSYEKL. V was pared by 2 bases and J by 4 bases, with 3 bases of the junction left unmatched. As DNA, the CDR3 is TGCGCCAGCAGCCAACTACAGGGGTCAGATACGCAGTATTTT. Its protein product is CASSQLQGSDTQYF.

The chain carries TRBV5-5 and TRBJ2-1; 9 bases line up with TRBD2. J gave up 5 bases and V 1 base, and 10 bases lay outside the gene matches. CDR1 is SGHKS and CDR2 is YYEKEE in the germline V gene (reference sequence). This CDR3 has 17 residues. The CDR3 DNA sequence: TGTGCCAGCAGCTTGTGGACTAGCGTGAGGGGGAACAATGAGCAGTTCTTC. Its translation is CASSLWTSVRGNNEQFF.

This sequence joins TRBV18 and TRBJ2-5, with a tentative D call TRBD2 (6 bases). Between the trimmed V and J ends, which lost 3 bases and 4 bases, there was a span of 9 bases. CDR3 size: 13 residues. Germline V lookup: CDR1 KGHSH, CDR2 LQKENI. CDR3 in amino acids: CASSPGRGETQYF. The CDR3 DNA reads TGTGCCAGCTCACCCGGGCGGGGAGAGACCCAGTACTTC.

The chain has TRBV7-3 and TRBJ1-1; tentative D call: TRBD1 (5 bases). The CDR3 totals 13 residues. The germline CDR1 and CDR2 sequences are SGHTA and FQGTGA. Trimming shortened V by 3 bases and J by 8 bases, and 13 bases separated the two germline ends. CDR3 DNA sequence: TGTGCCAGCAGCTTCGGGCGGGAGGGGGAAGCTTTCTTT. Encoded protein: CASSFGREGEAFF.

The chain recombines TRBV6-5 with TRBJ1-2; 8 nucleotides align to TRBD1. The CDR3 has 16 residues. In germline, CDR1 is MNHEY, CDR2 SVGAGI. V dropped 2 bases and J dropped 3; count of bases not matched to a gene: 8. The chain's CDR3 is CASSYTWTGRDYGYTF. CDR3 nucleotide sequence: TGTGCCAGCAGTTACACGTGGACAGGGAGGGACTATGGCTACACCTTC.

The CDR3 sequence: CASSQPLQGALRGAVTYEQYF. The DNA for the CDR3 is TGCGCCAGCAGCCAGCCACTTCAGGGGGCGCTGAGGGGCGCGGTGACCTACGAGCAGTACTTC. V gene TRBV4-1 combines with J gene TRBJ2-7; TRBD1 matches 8 bases. The length of the CDR3 is 21 residues. V shed 3 bases and J 2 bases; nucleotides not matched to a gene: 24. Germline CDR1 reads MGHRA; CDR2 reads YSYEKL.

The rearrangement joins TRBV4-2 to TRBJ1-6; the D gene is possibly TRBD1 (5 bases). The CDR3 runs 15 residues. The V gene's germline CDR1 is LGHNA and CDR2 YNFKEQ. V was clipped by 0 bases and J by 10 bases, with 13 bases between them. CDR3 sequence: CASSQEGGRGSPLHF. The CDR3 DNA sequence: TGTGCCAGCAGCCAAGAGGGGGGAAGAGGCTCACCCCTCCACTTT.

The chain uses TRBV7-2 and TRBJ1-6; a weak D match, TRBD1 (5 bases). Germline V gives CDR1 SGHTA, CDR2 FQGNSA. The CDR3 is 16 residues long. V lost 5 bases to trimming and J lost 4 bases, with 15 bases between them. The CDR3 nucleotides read TGTGCCAGCAGCGCCATAAGGACACGTTATAATTCACCCCTCCACTTT. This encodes CASSAIRTRYNSPLHF.